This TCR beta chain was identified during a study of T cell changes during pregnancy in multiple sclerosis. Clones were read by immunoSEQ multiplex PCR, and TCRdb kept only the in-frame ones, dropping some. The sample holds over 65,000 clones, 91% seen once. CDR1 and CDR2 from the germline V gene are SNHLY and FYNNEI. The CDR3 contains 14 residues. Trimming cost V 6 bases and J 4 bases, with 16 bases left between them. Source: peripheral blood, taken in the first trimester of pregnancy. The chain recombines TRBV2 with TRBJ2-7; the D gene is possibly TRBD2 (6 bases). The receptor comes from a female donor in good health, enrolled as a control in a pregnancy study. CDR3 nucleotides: TGTGCCAGCAGACCGCGGGGTGGGGAATACGAGCAGTACTTC. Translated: CASRPRGGEYEQYF.